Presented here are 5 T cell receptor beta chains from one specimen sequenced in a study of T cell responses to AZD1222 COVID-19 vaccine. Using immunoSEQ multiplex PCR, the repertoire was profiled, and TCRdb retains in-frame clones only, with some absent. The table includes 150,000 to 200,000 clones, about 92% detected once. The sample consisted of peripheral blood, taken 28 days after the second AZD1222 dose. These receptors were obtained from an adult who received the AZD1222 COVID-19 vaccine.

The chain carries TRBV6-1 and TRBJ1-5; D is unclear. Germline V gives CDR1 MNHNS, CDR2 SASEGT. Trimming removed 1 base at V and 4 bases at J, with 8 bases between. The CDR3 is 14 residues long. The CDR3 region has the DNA TGTGCCAGCAGTGAAGGGGCAGCTAATCAGCCCCAGCATTTT. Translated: CASSEGAANQPQHF.

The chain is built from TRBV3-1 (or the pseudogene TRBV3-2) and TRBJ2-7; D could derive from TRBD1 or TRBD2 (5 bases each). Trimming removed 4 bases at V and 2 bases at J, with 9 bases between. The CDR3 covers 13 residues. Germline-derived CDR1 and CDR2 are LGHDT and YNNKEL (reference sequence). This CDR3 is CASSRDGPYEQYF. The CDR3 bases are TGTGCCAGCAGCCGGGACGGCCCCTACGAGCAGTACTTC.

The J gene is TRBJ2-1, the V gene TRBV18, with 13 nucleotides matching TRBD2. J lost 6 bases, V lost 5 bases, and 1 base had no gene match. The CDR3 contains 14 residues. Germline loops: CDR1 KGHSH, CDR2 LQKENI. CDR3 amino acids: CASSGTSGTNEQFF. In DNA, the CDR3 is TGTGCCAGCTCAGGGACTAGCGGGACCAATGAGCAGTTCTTC.

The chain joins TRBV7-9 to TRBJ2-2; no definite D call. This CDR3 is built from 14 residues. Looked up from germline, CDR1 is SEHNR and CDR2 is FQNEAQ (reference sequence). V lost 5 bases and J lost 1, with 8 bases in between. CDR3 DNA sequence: TGTGCCAGCAGCGCTGGACGGAACACCGGGGAGCTGTTTTTT. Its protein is CASSAGRNTGELFF.

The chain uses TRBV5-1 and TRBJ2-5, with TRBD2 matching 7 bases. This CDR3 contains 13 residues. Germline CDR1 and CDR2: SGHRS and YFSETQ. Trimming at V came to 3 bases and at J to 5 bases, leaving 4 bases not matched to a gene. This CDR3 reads CASSSTSTETQYF. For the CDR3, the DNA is TGCGCCAGCAGCTCGACTAGCACCGAGACCCAGTACTTC.